This TCR beta chain was recovered during a study of shared clonotypes between healthy human individuals. Overall study: Sampling drew on donors who were a couple of women and three men aged 18 to 49. CD8 memory received one plate per donor, CD8 naive two, CD4 memory three and CD4 naive three.

The CDR3 length is 14 residues. Germline V gene lookup returns CDR1 ENHRY and CDR2 SYGVKD. Trimming cost V 6 bases and J 3 bases; bases outside gene matches: 4. Study-level findings and limits: Clonotypes which were not shared had lower generation probabilities than clonotypes that all four donors shared. Sequencing depth was expected to influence donor clonotype sharing.

Assay used: immunoSEQ multiplex PCR; TCRdb lists only in-frame clones, some missing. This sample has fewer than 1.6 million clones, with just under 99% found just once. Comment on this clone: Its antigen is unidentified.

The rearrangement uses TRBV10-3 and TRBJ2-7, with TRBD1 identical over 11 bases. The sample comprised naive CD4+ T cells sorted from blood. As to subset: CD45RA+ positively selected. This sequence was found in a man aged 25 to 40 in good health. The CDR3 sequence: CAISKGQGVYEQYF. The CDR3 region has the DNA TGTGCCATCAGCAAGGGACAGGGGGTCTACGAGCAGTACTTC.